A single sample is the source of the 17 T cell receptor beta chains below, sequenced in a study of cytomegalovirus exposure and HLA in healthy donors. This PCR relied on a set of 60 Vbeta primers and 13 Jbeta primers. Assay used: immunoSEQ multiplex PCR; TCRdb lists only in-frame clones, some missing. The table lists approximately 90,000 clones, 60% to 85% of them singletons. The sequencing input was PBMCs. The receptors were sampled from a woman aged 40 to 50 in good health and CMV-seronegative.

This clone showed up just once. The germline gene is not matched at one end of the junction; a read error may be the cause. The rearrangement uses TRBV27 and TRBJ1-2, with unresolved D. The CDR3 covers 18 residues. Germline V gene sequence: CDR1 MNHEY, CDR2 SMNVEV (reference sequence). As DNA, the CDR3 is TGTGCCAGCAGTGCATACCCCGGTCGAACCGGCTCTAACTATGACTACACCTTC. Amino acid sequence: CASSAYPGRTGSNYDYTF.

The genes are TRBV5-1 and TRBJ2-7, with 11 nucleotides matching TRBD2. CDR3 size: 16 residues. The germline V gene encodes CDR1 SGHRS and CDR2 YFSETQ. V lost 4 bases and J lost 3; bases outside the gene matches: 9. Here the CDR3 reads CASSPTGTSGYYEQYF. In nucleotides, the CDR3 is TGCGCCAGCAGCCCCACCGGGACTAGCGGTTACTACGAGCAGTACTTC.

CDR3 nucleotides: TGTGCCAGCAGCGTAGGTAGCGGGCTGATAGAGACCCAGTACTTC. Translated: CASSVGSGLIETQYF. This rearrangement joins TRBV9 to TRBJ2-5, with 7 bases aligning to TRBD2. The CDR3 consists of 15 residues. V was pared by 0 bases and J by 4 bases, with 6 bases of the junction left unmatched. Germline loops: CDR1 SGDLS, CDR2 YYNGEE.

The CDR3 coding sequence is TGTGCCAGCAGCCAAGGGGAGGGAGGCGGAGCACTTAAGTCACCCCTCCACTTT. Translating it yields CASSQGEGGGALKSPLHF. The chain is built from TRBV9 and TRBJ1-6; D may be TRBD1 (5 bases). CDR1 and CDR2 (germline): SGDLS, YYNGEE. CDR3 length equals 18 residues. V gave up 4 bases and J gave up 10 bases, with 27 bases separating them.

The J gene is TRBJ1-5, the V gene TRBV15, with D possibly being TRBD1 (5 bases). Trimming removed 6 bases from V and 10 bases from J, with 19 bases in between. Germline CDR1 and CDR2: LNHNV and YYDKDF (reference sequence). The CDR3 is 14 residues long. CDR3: CATSQRQNYYPQHF. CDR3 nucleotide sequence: TGTGCCACCAGTCAAAGACAGAACTATTATCCCCAGCATTTT. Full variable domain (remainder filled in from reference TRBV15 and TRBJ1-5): DAMVIQNPRYQVTQFGKPVTLSCSQTLNHNVMYWYQQKSSQAPKLLFHYYDKDFNNEADTPDNFQSRRPNTSFCFLDIRSPGLGDTAMYLCATSQRQNYYPQHFGDGTRLSIL.

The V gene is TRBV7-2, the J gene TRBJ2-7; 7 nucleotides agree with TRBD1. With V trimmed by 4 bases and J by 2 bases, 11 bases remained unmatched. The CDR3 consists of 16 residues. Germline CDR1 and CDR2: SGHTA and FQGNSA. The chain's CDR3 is CASSYAAAGGPYEQYF. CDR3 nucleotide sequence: TGTGCCAGCAGCTACGCCGCGGCAGGGGGTCCCTACGAGCAGTACTTC.

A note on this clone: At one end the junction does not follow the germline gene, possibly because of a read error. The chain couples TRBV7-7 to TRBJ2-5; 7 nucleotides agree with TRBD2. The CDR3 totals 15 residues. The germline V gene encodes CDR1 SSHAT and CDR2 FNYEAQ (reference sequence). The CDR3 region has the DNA TGTGCTAGCAGCTTAGCGGGCGGGGCCGGGGGGACCCAGTACTTC. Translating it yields CASSLAGGAGGTQYF.

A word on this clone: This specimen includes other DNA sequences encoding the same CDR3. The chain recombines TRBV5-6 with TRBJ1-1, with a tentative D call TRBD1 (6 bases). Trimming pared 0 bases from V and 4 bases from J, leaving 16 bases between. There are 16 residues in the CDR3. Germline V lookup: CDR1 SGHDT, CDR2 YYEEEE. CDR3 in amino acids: CASSLELGGGGTEAFF. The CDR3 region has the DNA TGTGCCAGCAGCTTGGAATTGGGGGGCGGGGGCACTGAAGCTTTCTTT.

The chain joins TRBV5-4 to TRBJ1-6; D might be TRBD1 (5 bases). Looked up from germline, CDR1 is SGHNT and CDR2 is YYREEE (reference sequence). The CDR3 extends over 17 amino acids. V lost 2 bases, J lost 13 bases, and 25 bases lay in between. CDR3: CASSLHSLAAGTQPLHF. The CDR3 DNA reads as TGTGCCAGCAGCTTACACTCCTTGGCGGCAGGGACTCAGCCCCTCCACTTT.

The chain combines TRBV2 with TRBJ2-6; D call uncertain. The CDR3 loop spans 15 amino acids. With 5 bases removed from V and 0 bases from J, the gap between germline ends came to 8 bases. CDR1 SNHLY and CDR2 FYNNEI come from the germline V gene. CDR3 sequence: CASSPGDSGANVLTF. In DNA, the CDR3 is TGTGCCAGCAGTCCCGGTGACTCTGGGGCCAACGTCCTGACTTTC.

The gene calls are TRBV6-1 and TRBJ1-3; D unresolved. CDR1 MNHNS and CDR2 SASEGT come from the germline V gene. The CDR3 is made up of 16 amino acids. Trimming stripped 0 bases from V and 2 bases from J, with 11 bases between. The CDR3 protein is CASSEAVSSTGNTIYF. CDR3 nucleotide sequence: TGTGCCAGCAGTGAAGCGGTCAGTTCAACTGGAAACACCATATATTTT.

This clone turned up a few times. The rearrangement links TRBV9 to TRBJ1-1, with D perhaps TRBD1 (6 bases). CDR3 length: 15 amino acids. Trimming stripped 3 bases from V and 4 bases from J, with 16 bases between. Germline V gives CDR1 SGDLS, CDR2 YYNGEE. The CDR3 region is CASSGQTGGATEAFF. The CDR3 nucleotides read TGTGCCAGCAGCGGTCAGACGGGGGGGGCCACTGAAGCTTTCTTT. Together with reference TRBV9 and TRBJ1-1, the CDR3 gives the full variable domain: DSGVTQTPKHLITATGQRVTLRCSPRSGDLSVYWYQQSLDQGLQFLIQYYNGEERAKGNILERFSAQQFPDLHSELNLSSLELGDSALYFCASSGQTGGATEAFFGQGTRLTVV.

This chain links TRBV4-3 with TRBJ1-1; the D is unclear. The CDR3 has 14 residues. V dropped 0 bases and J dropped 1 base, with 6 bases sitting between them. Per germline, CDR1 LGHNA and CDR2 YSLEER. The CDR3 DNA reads TGCGCCAGCAGCCAAGATTGGGCGAACACTGAAGCTTTCTTT. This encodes CASSQDWANTEAFF.

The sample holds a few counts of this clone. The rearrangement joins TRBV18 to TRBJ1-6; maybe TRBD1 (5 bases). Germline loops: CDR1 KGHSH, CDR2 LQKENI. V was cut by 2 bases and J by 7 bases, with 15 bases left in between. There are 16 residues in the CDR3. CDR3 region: CASSPFSGARNSPLHF. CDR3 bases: TGTGCCAGCTCACCATTTAGCGGGGCTAGGAATTCACCCCTCCACTTT.

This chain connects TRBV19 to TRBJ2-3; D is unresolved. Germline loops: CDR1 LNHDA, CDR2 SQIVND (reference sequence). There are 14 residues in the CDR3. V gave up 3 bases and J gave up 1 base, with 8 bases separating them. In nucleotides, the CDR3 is TGTGCCAGTAGTATTTCTTCCGGCACAGATACGCAGTATTTT. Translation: CASSISSGTDTQYF.

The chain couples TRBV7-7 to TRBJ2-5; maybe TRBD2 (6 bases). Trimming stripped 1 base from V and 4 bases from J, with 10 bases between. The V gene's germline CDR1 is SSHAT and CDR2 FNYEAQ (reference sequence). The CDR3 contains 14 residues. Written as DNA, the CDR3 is TGTGCCAGCAGCTTAGGGACTACCGGAGAGACCCAGTACTTC. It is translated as CASSLGTTGETQYF.

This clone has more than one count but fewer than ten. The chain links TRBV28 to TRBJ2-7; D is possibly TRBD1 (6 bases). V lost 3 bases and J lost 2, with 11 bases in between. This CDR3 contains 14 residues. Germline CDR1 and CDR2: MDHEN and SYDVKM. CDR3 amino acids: CASSFTGLPYEQYF. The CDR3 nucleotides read TGTGCCAGCAGTTTTACAGGGCTGCCCTACGAGCAGTACTTC. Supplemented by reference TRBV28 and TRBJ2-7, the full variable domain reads DVKVTQSSRYLVKRTGEKVFLECVQDMDHENMFWYRQDPGLGLRLIYFSYDVKMKEKGDIPEGYSVSREKKERFSLILESASTNQTSMYLCASSFTGLPYEQYFGPGTRLTVT.